Following are 27 T cell receptor beta chains from one sample sequenced in a study of CD8 T cells in Susac syndrome. Reverse transcription of roughly 0.45 to 1 ug RNA was performed with random hexamers. TCRdb reanalysed the immunoSEQ multiplex PCR reads using MiXCR and keeps one entry per CDR3 protein. The data show tens of thousands of distinct CDR3 sequences, 93% seen once. The specimen sequenced was CD4+ T cells from PBMCs. The receptors here all came from a human donor with Susac syndrome.

The chain combines TRBV10-3 with TRBJ1-4, with D tentatively TRBD1 (5 bases). CDR1 is ENHRY and CDR2 is SYGVKD in the germline V gene. V dropped 6 bases and J dropped 8 bases, with 13 bases sitting between them. The CDR3 is 13 residues long. CDR3 sequence (DNA): TGTGCCATCAGCCGCGGGGACGGAGAAAAACTGTTTTTT. As protein: CAISRGDGEKLFF.

This clonotype was recorded once. The genes are TRBV7-2 and TRBJ1-1; D is perhaps TRBD1 (5 bases). The V and J ends lost 0 bases and 8 bases respectively, with 13 bases between them. CDR3 length: 14 residues. CDR1 and CDR2 (germline): SGHTA, FQGNSA. The CDR3 nucleotides are TGTGCCAGCAGCTTAGCGCGGGGACGGACCGAAGCTTTCTTT. This codes for CASSLARGRTEAFF.

The sample holds one count of this clonotype. The gene calls are TRBV3-1 and TRBJ1-1; D may be TRBD1 (5 bases). The V end lost 5 bases, the J end lost 4 bases, and 17 bases lay between the germline ends. Per germline, CDR1 LGHDT and CDR2 YNNKEL (reference sequence). The CDR3 spans 15 residues. The chain's CDR3 is CASSVDPGIGTEAFF. DNA of the CDR3: TGTGCCAGCAGCGTCGACCCAGGGATCGGCACTGAAGCTTTCTTT.

This chain joins TRBV7-2 and TRBJ2-7; 11 nucleotides match TRBD2. Trimming at V came to 3 bases and at J to 5 bases, leaving 3 bases not matched to a gene. CDR1 is SGHTA and CDR2 is FQGNSA in the germline V gene. The CDR3 totals 14 residues. The DNA of the CDR3 is TGTGCCAGCAGCTTTAGCGGGGGGGCGGACGAGCAGTACTTC. Amino acid sequence: CASSFSGGADEQYF.

This clonotype has only a few counts. The genes are TRBV14 and TRBJ2-1; D not resolved. The germline V gene has CDR1 SGHDN and CDR2 FVKESK. The length of the CDR3 is 11 residues. Between the trimmed V and J ends, which lost 1 base and 9 bases, there was a span of 4 bases. The CDR3 protein is CASSQGPEQFF. In DNA, the CDR3 is TGTGCCAGCAGCCAAGGGCCTGAGCAGTTCTTC.

The chain links TRBV4-1 to TRBJ1-4, with no clear D. The V gene's germline CDR1 is MGHRA and CDR2 YSYEKL. The CDR3 length is 15 residues. Trimming removed 6 bases at V and 5 bases at J, with 16 bases between. The CDR3 DNA sequence: TGCGCCAGCAGACCCTTAGGACTTTTGAATGAAAAACTGTTTTTT. Translation: CASRPLGLLNEKLFF.

The V and J genes are TRBV6-2 or TRBV6-3 and TRBJ2-7, with 9 positions matching TRBD2. Losses at the gene ends were 4 bases for V and 1 base for J; bases not matched to a gene: 5. The CDR3 consists of 15 residues. Germline CDR1 is MNHEY and CDR2 is SVGEGT. CDR3 loop: CASSFGTSWSYEQYF. CDR3 bases: TGTGCCAGCAGTTTTGGGACTAGCTGGTCCTACGAGCAGTACTTC.

This clonotype appeared once. This rearrangement joins TRBV15 to TRBJ1-5; 9 nucleotides line up with TRBD1. Germline assignment: CDR1 LNHNV and CDR2 YYDKDF (reference sequence). This CDR3 region has 16 residues. V was pared by 1 base and J by 3 bases, with 4 bases of the junction left unmatched. Here the CDR3 DNA reads TGTGCCACCAGCAGAGGTGGGACAGGGATCAATCAGCCCCAGCATTTT. Protein: CATSRGGTGINQPQHF.

The V call is TRBV20-1, the J call TRBJ2-5; the D gene could be TRBD1 or TRBD2 (5 bases each). The V gene lost 6 bases and the J gene lost 5 bases, with 10 bases spanning the gap. Germline CDR1 DFQATT, CDR2 SNEGSKA (reference sequence). CDR3 size: 11 residues. The CDR3 protein is CSAWDVETQYF. CDR3 sequence (DNA): TGCAGTGCCTGGGACGTGGAGACCCAGTACTTC.

V gene TRBV12-3 or TRBV12-4 combines with J gene TRBJ2-2; TRBD1 is a possible D gene (5 bases). The germline V and J ends were trimmed by 6 bases and 4 bases, with 9 bases remaining between them. The CDR3 consists of 13 residues. The CDR3 DNA is TGTGCCAGCAGCCGACAGACCACCGGGGAGCTGTTTTTT. This encodes CASSRQTTGELFF.

The chain is built from TRBV12-3 or TRBV12-4 and TRBJ2-3, with 7 bases lining up with TRBD1. The CDR3 covers 15 residues. The J segment lost 2 bases and the V segment lost 10 bases, leaving 12 bases of the junction unmatched. CDR3 sequence reads: CAISQGNSATDTQYF. The DNA for the CDR3 is TGTGCCATCTCACAGGGGAACTCGGCCACAGATACGCAGTATTTT.

V gene TRBV6-4 combines with J gene TRBJ2-3; D is unclear. V lost 4 bases and J lost 6, with 11 bases in between. The CDR3 extends over 13 amino acids. Germline values: CDR1 MRHNA, CDR2 SNTAGT. The CDR3 region is CASSAVRWDTQYF. DNA for the CDR3: TGTGCCAGCAGTGCGGTTCGGTGGGATACGCAGTATTTT.

CDR3 DNA sequence: TGTGCCAGCACCTGGGACGGGGGTGATCTGTACTTGGCCAACGTCCTGACTTTC. It is translated as CASTWDGGDLYLANVLTF. The chain links TRBV6-2 or TRBV6-3 to TRBJ2-6, with D possibly TRBD2 on 6 matching bases. Germline values: CDR1 MNHEY, CDR2 SVGEGT. CDR3 length equals 18 residues. The ends were cut back, 7 bases at V and 6 bases at J, with 25 bases in the middle.

The chain links TRBV7-2 to TRBJ2-7; D gene ambiguous. V was cut by 5 bases and J by 5 bases, with 13 bases left in between. The CDR3 has 13 amino acids. CDR1 and CDR2 from the germline V gene are SGHTA and FQGNSA. In DNA, the CDR3 is TGTGCCAGCAGCCCCTTGGGCCTCGACGAGCAGTACTTC. Its protein is CASSPLGLDEQYF.

This chain links TRBV7-8 with TRBJ1-4; TRBD1 aligns across 8 bases. The length of the CDR3 is 16 residues. Germline V gene lookup returns CDR1 SGHVS and CDR2 FQNEAQ. The V segment lost 2 bases and the J segment 0 bases; nucleotides outside the gene matches: 2. The CDR3 region is CASSLQGASTNEKLFF. DNA for the CDR3: TGTGCCAGCAGCTTACAGGGGGCGTCAACTAATGAAAAACTGTTTTTT.

The rearrangement uses TRBV4-1 and TRBJ2-7, with 8 bases matching TRBD1. The CDR3 totals 13 residues. The J segment lost 5 bases and the V segment lost 2 bases, leaving 2 bases of the junction unmatched. Germline lookup yields CDR1 MGHRA and CDR2 YSYEKL. CDR3 region: CASSQPDRDEQYF. The DNA of the CDR3 is TGCGCCAGCAGCCAACCGGACAGGGACGAGCAGTACTTC.

This clonotype has just a few counts. The chain links TRBV7-9 to TRBJ1-5, with TRBD1 identical over 7 bases. The junction had 10 bases not matched to a gene; V was cut back by 5 bases and J by 6 bases. CDR1 and CDR2 (germline): SEHNR, FQNEAQ (reference sequence). The CDR3 is 15 residues long. The CDR3 sequence is CASSHDRAPRQPQHF. The CDR3 region has the DNA TGTGCCAGCAGCCATGACAGGGCCCCACGTCAGCCCCAGCATTTT.

This clonotype was seen only once. The rearrangement joins TRBV25-1 to TRBJ2-3; perhaps TRBD1 as D (5 bases). Per the germline V gene, CDR1 is MGHDK and CDR2 is SYGVNS. Trimming pared 1 base from V and 0 bases from J, leaving 11 bases between. The CDR3 length is 16 residues. The CDR3 DNA follows: TGTGCCAGCAGTGAATCTAGGGGCAAGAGCACAGATACGCAGTATTTT. The encoded protein is CASSESRGKSTDTQYF. The whole variable domain, remainder taken from reference TRBV25-1 and TRBJ2-3, is EADIYQTPRYLVIGTGKKITLECSQTMGHDKMYWYQQDPGMELHLIHYSYGVNSTEKGDLSSESTVSRIRTEHFPLTLESARPSHTSQYLCASSESRGKSTDTQYFGPGTRLTVL.

The genes are TRBV7-8 and TRBJ1-1; 7 bases match TRBD1. CDR1 and CDR2 from the germline V gene are SGHVS and FQNEAQ. J lost 3 bases, V lost 3 bases, and 7 bases had no gene match. The CDR3 contains 15 residues. In DNA, the CDR3 is TGTGCCAGCAGCTTGGGGCGGGACAGACACACTGAAGCTTTCTTT. This gives the protein CASSLGRDRHTEAFF.

V and J are TRBV7-2 and TRBJ2-6; D gene ambiguous. V was pared by 3 bases and J by 8 bases, with 8 bases between. The CDR3 loop spans 13 amino acids. CDR1 and CDR2 from the germline V gene are SGHTA and FQGNSA. The CDR3 loop is CASSFFVPNVLTF. CDR3 sequence (DNA): TGTGCCAGCAGCTTTTTTGTCCCCAACGTCCTGACTTTC.

This chain connects TRBV5-1 to TRBJ2-7, with D unclear. Germline V CDR1 and CDR2: SGHRS, YFSETQ. Trimming left V 3 bases short and J 4 bases short, with 5 bases between. The CDR3 covers 11 residues. As DNA, the CDR3 is TGCGCCAGCAGCTCCGATTACGAGCAGTACTTC. It is translated as CASSSDYEQYF.

In its sample, this clonotype was seen once. This rearrangement joins TRBV18 to TRBJ1-4, with D uncertain. From germline, CDR1 is KGHSH and CDR2 LQKENI. The V gene lost 2 bases and the J gene lost 4 bases, with 2 bases spanning the gap. This CDR3 comprises 12 residues. The CDR3 sequence: CASSPNNEKLFF. CDR3 in DNA: TGTGCCAGCTCACCAAATAATGAAAAACTGTTTTTT.

This clonotype appeared a single time. The chain carries TRBV28 and TRBJ2-4; D unclear. The CDR3 extends over 13 amino acids. The V end lost 4 bases, the J end lost 9 bases, and 13 bases lay between the germline ends. Germline lookup yields CDR1 MDHEN and CDR2 SYDVKM. The CDR3 DNA follows: TGTGCCAGCAGTTCGGGCCCCATCAGCATTCAGTACTTC. Its protein is CASSSGPISIQYF. Complete variable domain (other parts from reference TRBV28 and TRBJ2-4): DVKVTQSSRYLVKRTGEKVFLECVQDMDHENMFWYRQDPGLGLRLIYFSYDVKMKEKGDIPEGYSVSREKKERFSLILESASTNQTSMYLCASSSGPISIQYFGAGTRLSVL.

V is TRBV12-3 or TRBV12-4 and J is TRBJ1-6; TRBD1 might be the D (5 bases). The CDR3 spans 14 residues. The V gene lost 4 bases and the J gene lost 7 bases, with 11 bases spanning the gap. CDR3 coding DNA: TGTGCCAGCAGTTCTGGGGCCGGGAATTCACCCCTCCACTTT. Residues: CASSSGAGNSPLHF.

The chain recombines TRBV7-9 with TRBJ2-3, with 8 bases identical to TRBD2. Germline loops: CDR1 SEHNR, CDR2 FQNEAQ (reference sequence). The CDR3 contains 14 residues. V shed 2 bases, J shed 6 bases, and the junction held 4 bases outside the gene matches. CDR3 in amino acids: CASSLTGGLDTQYF. The CDR3 nucleotides are TGTGCCAGCAGCTTAACGGGGGGGCTTGATACGCAGTATTTT.

The rearrangement uses TRBV5-1 and TRBJ2-3; D is unresolved. V lost 2 bases and J 0 bases, leaving 4 bases between the germline ends. There are 13 residues in the CDR3. Per germline, CDR1 SGHRS and CDR2 YFSETQ. The CDR3 protein is CASSLTSTDTQYF. CDR3 nucleotides: TGCGCCAGCAGCTTAACTAGCACAGATACGCAGTATTTT.

The chain recombines TRBV5-1 with TRBJ1-1, with D hard to call. V was pared by 0 bases and J by 1 base, with 10 bases between. The CDR3 length is 15 residues. CDR1 is SGHRS, CDR2 YFSETQ, per germline. In DNA form, the CDR3 reads TGCGCCAGCAGCTTGGAGGGCCACTGGAACACTGAAGCTTTCTTT. Encoded protein: CASSLEGHWNTEAFF.